One sample yielded the 11 T cell receptor beta chains listed below, sequenced in a study of blood T cell repertoires in COVID-19. Generated by immunoSEQ multiplex PCR, the TCRdb table keeps only in-frame clones and is missing some. The sample lists about 130,000 clones, roughly 83% occurring once. Sequencing input: peripheral blood. Every receptor here comes from an older woman with COVID-19, enrolled during active disease.

This clone was seen only a few times. V is TRBV2 and J is TRBJ2-5; D gene unclear. Germline V gives CDR1 SNHLY, CDR2 FYNNEI. The V and J ends lost 4 bases and 3 bases respectively, with 3 bases between them. This CDR3 contains 11 residues. CDR3 residues: CASSGEETQYF. The CDR3 DNA follows: TGTGCCAGCAGTGGAGAAGAGACCCAGTACTTC.

The V and J genes are TRBV19 and TRBJ1-1, with D tentatively TRBD1 (6 bases). Looked up from germline, CDR1 is LNHDA and CDR2 is SQIVND (reference sequence). Deletions cut 2 bases from V and 1 base from J, with 14 bases between. The CDR3 is 16 amino acids. CDR3 sequence reads: CASSIPRTAKNTEAFF. CDR3 DNA sequence: TGTGCCAGTAGTATACCGAGGACAGCAAAGAACACTGAAGCTTTCTTT.

This clone has just a few counts. The chain recombines TRBV2 with TRBJ1-4, with D maybe TRBD1 (6 bases). Trimming shortened V by 6 bases and J by 2 bases, and 13 bases separated the two germline ends. The CDR3 covers 15 residues. The germline gives CDR1 SNHLY, CDR2 FYNNEI. This chain's CDR3 is CASRRGSGTNEKLFF. DNA of the CDR3: TGTGCCAGCAGGAGGGGGAGTGGGACTAATGAAAAACTGTTTTTT.

This rearrangement joins TRBV19 to TRBJ1-5; TRBD1 aligns across 8 bases. V was pared by 5 bases and J by 0 bases, with 15 bases of the junction left unmatched. The V gene's germline CDR1 is LNHDA and CDR2 SQIVND (reference sequence). The CDR3 contains 19 residues. The CDR3 spells CASSPSGTGRLVSNQPQHF. CDR3 DNA sequence: TGTGCCAGTAGTCCTTCCGGGACAGGCCGTCTAGTTAGCAATCAGCCCCAGCATTTT.

This clone was picked up one time. This rearrangement joins TRBV6-5 to TRBJ2-7; the match to TRBD1 covers 7 bases. Germline V gives CDR1 MNHEY, CDR2 SVGAGI. This CDR3 region has 13 residues. V lost 6 bases and J lost 4; bases outside the gene matches: 6. The CDR3 loop is CASRDRRIYEQYF. DNA for the CDR3: TGTGCCAGCAGGGACAGGAGAATTTACGAGCAGTACTTC.

This rearrangement joins TRBV13 to TRBJ2-1, with a possible D match to TRBD2 (7 bases). There are 15 residues in the CDR3. Deletions cut 5 bases from V and 1 base from J, with 12 bases between. Germline V gene sequence: CDR1 PRHDT, CDR2 FYEKMQ (reference sequence). The chain's CDR3 is CASSGGGGSYNEQFF. The DNA of the CDR3 is TGTGCCAGCAGCGGCGGGGGCGGGTCCTACAATGAGCAGTTCTTC.

The chain carries TRBV11-1 and TRBJ2-3; D call uncertain. V was trimmed by 5 bases and J by 0 bases, leaving 6 bases between them. Looked up from germline, CDR1 is SGHAT and CDR2 is FQDESV (reference sequence). CDR3 length: 13 residues. The CDR3 protein is CASSRSSTDTQYF. DNA of the CDR3: TGTGCCAGCAGCCGAAGCAGCACAGATACGCAGTATTTT.

V is TRBV9 and J is TRBJ2-1, with 10 positions matching TRBD1. The J segment lost 4 bases and the V segment lost 0 bases, leaving 4 bases of the junction unmatched. The CDR3 totals 16 residues. From germline, CDR1 is SGDLS and CDR2 YYNGEE. The DNA for the CDR3 is TGTGCCAGCAGCGTAGCCGGGACAGGGGCGTACAATGAGCAGTTCTTC. Protein product: CASSVAGTGAYNEQFF.

The rearrangement uses TRBV28 and TRBJ2-3; maybe TRBD2 (7 bases). In germline, CDR1 is MDHEN, CDR2 SYDVKM. CDR3 size: 14 residues. The V gene lost 2 bases and the J gene lost 7 bases, with 13 bases spanning the gap. The chain's CDR3 is CASSLRGGANTQYF. CDR3 nucleotide sequence: TGTGCCAGCAGTTTACGTGGGGGGGCAAATACGCAGTATTTT.

V usage is TRBV7-2 and J usage is TRBJ2-7, with a tentative D call TRBD2 (6 bases). The germline V gene encodes CDR1 SGHTA and CDR2 FQGNSA. V was cut by 6 bases and J by 6 bases, with 12 bases left in between. The CDR3 sequence is 12 residues long. CDR3 sequence: CASSRPGGEQYF. DNA for the CDR3: TGTGCCAGCAGTCGTCCCGGGGGCGAGCAGTACTTC.

The chain combines TRBV29-1 with TRBJ1-1; 7 bases match TRBD1. The CDR3 has 18 residues. Germline CDR1 is SQVTM and CDR2 is ANQGSEA. The trim removed 3 bases at V and 0 bases at J, leaving 16 bases unmatched. CDR3 bases: TGCAGCGTTGATTCGGGGCGGAGGGGGCTACGCATGAACACTGAAGCTTTCTTT. Translating gives CSVDSGRRGLRMNTEAFF. Full variable domain (missing parts from reference TRBV29-1 and TRBJ1-1): SAVISQKPSRDICQRGTSLTIQCQVDSQVTMMFWYRQQPGQSLTLIATANQGSEATYESGFVIDKFPISRPNLTFSTLTVSNMSPEDSSIYLCSVDSGRRGLRMNTEAFFGQGTRLTVV.